This TCR beta chain was profiled in a study of blood T cell repertoires in COVID-19. Clones were read by immunoSEQ multiplex PCR, and TCRdb kept only the in-frame ones, dropping some. The profile shows 70,000 or so clones, just over 90% of them singletons. After removal of 10 bases from V and 6 bases from J, the junction contained 13 bases not matched to a gene. CDR3 size: 15 residues. Germline V lookup: CDR1 LGHNA, CDR2 YSLEER. The chain is built from TRBV4-3 and TRBJ2-1, with 9 nucleotides matching TRBD1. Sequencing was performed on peripheral blood. This clonotype was obtained from a woman between 18 and 29 years old with acute or convalescent COVID-19. CDR3 coding DNA: TGCGCCAACCACCCGGGACAGGGAATTGTCAATGAGCAGTTCTTC. Amino acids: CANHPGQGIVNEQFF.